This paragraph covers one T cell receptor (beta chain) sequence. This entry comes from a study of shared clonotypes between healthy human individuals. CD45RO-negative, CCR7-selected cells formed the naive CD8 fraction, which excluded terminally differentiated effector memory CD45RA+ cells. Generated by immunoSEQ multiplex PCR, the TCRdb table keeps only in-frame clones and is missing some. This table has about 2 million clones, less than 95% appearing once. Trimming removed 2 bases at V and 2 bases at J, with 4 bases between. The CDR3 is 13 amino acids. Germline CDR1 reads MGHDK; CDR2 reads SYGVNS. The source of this sequence is a man in his late teens or twenties in good health. The chain has TRBV25-1 and TRBJ2-1; D uncertain. The sequencing sample was made of naive CD8+ T cells sorted from blood. The CDR3 sequence is CASSETAYNEQFF. CDR3 in DNA: TGTGCCAGCAGTGAAACAGCCTACAATGAGCAGTTCTTC.